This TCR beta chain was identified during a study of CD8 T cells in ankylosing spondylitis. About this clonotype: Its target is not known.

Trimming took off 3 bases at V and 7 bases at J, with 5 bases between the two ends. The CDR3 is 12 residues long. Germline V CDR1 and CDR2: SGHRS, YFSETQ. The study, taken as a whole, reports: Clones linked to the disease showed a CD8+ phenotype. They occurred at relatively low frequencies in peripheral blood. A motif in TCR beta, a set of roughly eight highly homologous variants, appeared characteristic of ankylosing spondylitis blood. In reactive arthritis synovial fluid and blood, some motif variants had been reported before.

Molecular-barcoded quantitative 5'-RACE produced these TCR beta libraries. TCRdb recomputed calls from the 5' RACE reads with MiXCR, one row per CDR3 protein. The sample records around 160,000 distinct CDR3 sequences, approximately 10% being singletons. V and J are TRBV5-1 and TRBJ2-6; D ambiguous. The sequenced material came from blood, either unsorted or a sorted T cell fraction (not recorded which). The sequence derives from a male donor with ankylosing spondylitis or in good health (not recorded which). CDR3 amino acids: CASSWDANVLTF. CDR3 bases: TGCGCCAGCAGCTGGGATGCCAACGTCCTGACTTTC.